Presented here are 24 T cell receptor beta chains from one specimen sequenced in a study of blood T cell repertoires in COVID-19 (dated by TCRdb to about 2020). The library was produced with the immunoSEQ multiplex PCR assay. Held by TCRdb, this immuneACCESS table contains in-frame sequences only and omits some clones. Under half of the omission traces to an unresolved V gene where checked; the cause of the rest is unknown. The sample data list about 190,000 clones, and more than 75% of these were observed just once. The ten largest clones capture about 17% of the sample. Sequencing used PBMCs or T cells enriched from blood (not recorded which). The receptors stem from a woman in her fifties or sixties with acute COVID-19.

This clone was detected many times. The genes are TRBV7-9 and TRBJ2-3, with 11 bases matching TRBD2. J lost 0 bases, V lost 9 bases, and 2 bases had no gene match. This CDR3 is built from 14 residues. In germline, CDR1 is SEHNR, CDR2 FQNEAQ (reference sequence). As DNA, the CDR3 is TGTGCCAGTTTAGCGGGGGGGAGCACAGATACGCAGTATTTT. Protein: CASLAGGSTDTQYF.

This clone turned up a few times. The chain uses TRBV5-1 and TRBJ1-6; D might be TRBD1 (6 bases). In germline, CDR1 is SGHRS, CDR2 YFSETQ. This CDR3 is built from 13 residues. With 5 bases removed from V and 10 bases from J, the gap between germline ends came to 13 bases. CDR3 amino acids: CASRRDTESPLHF. The CDR3 DNA is TGCGCCAGCAGGAGGGACACGGAGTCACCCCTCCACTTT.

The chain couples TRBV5-4 to TRBJ2-5; D possibly corresponds to TRBD2 (5 bases). Germline loops: CDR1 SGHNT, CDR2 YYREEE (reference sequence). The CDR3 is made up of 16 amino acids. The V and J ends lost 4 bases and 4 bases respectively, with 20 bases between them. CDR3 sequence: CASSLRSHSAGETQYF. Written as DNA, the CDR3 is TGTGCCAGCAGCCTTAGGTCACATTCTGCGGGAGAGACCCAGTACTTC.

DNA of the CDR3: TGTGCCAGCAGCCAGGTACGGACTGAAGCTTTCTTT. This translates into CASSQVRTEAFF. V usage is TRBV3-1 (or the pseudogene TRBV3-2) and J usage is TRBJ1-1; D gene uncertain. Trimming left V 3 bases short and J 5 bases short, with 7 bases between. Germline loops: CDR1 LGHDT, CDR2 YNNKEL (reference sequence). This CDR3 has 12 residues.

This chain connects TRBV3-1 (or the pseudogene TRBV3-2) to TRBJ1-1; D ambiguous. Trimming pared 4 bases from V and 8 bases from J, leaving 11 bases between. The CDR3 consists of 12 residues. Germline lookup yields CDR1 LGHDT and CDR2 YNNKEL (reference sequence). The CDR3 sequence is CASSPSRGEAFF. The CDR3 nucleotides read TGTGCCAGCAGCCCCTCCCGGGGAGAAGCTTTCTTT.

The rearrangement links TRBV5-6 to TRBJ2-2, with TRBD2 matching over 10 bases. J was trimmed by 6 bases and V by 1 base; bases with no gene match: 3. The CDR3 sequence is 15 residues long. In germline, CDR1 is SGHDT, CDR2 YYEEEE. CDR3 coding DNA: TGTGCCAGCAGCTTGTTTAGCGGGGGGCCCGGGGAGCTGTTTTTT. Translation gives CASSLFSGGPGELFF. Combining the CDR3 with reference TRBV5-6 and TRBJ2-2 gives the whole variable domain DAGVTQSPTHLIKTRGQQVTLRCSPKSGHDTVSWYQQALGQGPQFIFQYYEEEERQRGNFPDRFSGHQFPNYSSELNVNALLLGDSALYLCASSLFSGGPGELFFGEGSRLTVL.

J is TRBJ1-4 and V is TRBV6-6; 8 nucleotides line up with TRBD1. The CDR3 length is 17 residues. CDR1 and CDR2 (germline): MNHNY, SVGAGI (reference sequence). The junction had 8 bases not matched to a gene; V was cut back by 5 bases and J by 0 bases. CDR3 sequence (DNA): TGTGCCAGCAGTCAACCACTGACAGGGGCAACTAATGAAAAACTGTTTTTT. It yields the protein CASSQPLTGATNEKLFF.

The rearrangement joins TRBV19 to TRBJ1-2, with 10 positions matching TRBD1. Germline V gene data show CDR1 as LNHDA and CDR2 as SQIVND (reference sequence). With 8 bases clipped from V and 8 bases from J, the junction kept 11 bases outside the gene matches. This CDR3 is 14 amino acids long. The CDR3 reads CASGRQGASGGYTF. The CDR3 nucleotides read TGTGCCAGTGGCCGACAGGGGGCTAGTGGAGGCTACACCTTC.

This clone occurred once. The DNA for the CDR3 is TGTGCCAGCAGCCTGGGGGGAGATAACACTGAAGCTTTCTTT. This translates into CASSLGGDNTEAFF. The V gene is TRBV7-3, the J gene TRBJ1-1; D possibly corresponds to TRBD1 (5 bases). Germline loops: CDR1 SGHTA, CDR2 FQGTGA. CDR3 length: 14 amino acids. V dropped 5 bases and J dropped 2 bases, with 12 bases sitting between them.

This chain connects TRBV7-9 to TRBJ2-5; D might be TRBD2 (5 bases). The CDR3 consists of 16 residues. Germline V CDR1 and CDR2: SEHNR, FQNEAQ (reference sequence). V lost 5 bases and J 3 bases, leaving 19 bases between the germline ends. The CDR3 loop reads CASSPEGLTSEETQYF. The CDR3 nucleotides read TGTGCCAGCAGCCCTGAGGGCCTTACCAGCGAAGAGACCCAGTACTTC.

This rearrangement joins TRBV27 to TRBJ1-6; 7 nucleotides align to TRBD1. The V gene's germline CDR1 is MNHEY and CDR2 SMNVEV (reference sequence). The V and J ends lost 4 bases and 0 bases, in that order; junction bases with no gene match: 6. CDR3 length equals 17 residues. The chain's CDR3 is CASSSGTESSYNSPLHF. For the CDR3, the DNA is TGTGCCAGCAGTTCCGGGACAGAGAGCTCCTATAATTCACCCCTCCACTTT.

This chain links TRBV5-1 with TRBJ2-1; 7 positions match TRBD2. Per germline, CDR1 SGHRS and CDR2 YFSETQ. After removal of 6 bases from V and 5 bases from J, the junction contained 8 bases not matched to a gene. The CDR3 extends over 14 amino acids. The CDR3 region is CASNFGRGNNEQFF. CDR3 coding DNA: TGCGCCAGCAACTTTGGGAGGGGCAACAATGAGCAGTTCTTC.

The chain couples TRBV5-4 to TRBJ2-1; D perhaps matches TRBD1 (6 bases). The V end was cut by 1 base, the J end by 5 bases, with 13 bases between. Germline lookup yields CDR1 SGHNT and CDR2 YYREEE (reference sequence). This CDR3 is 15 amino acids long. DNA of the CDR3: TGTGCCAGCAGCTTGTTTACAGGGAACCACAATGAGCAGTTCTTC. Its protein is CASSLFTGNHNEQFF.

The chain employs TRBV3-1 (or the pseudogene TRBV3-2) and TRBJ2-1; 7 bases map to TRBD2. After removal of 4 bases from V and 14 bases from J, the junction contained 5 bases not matched to a gene. The CDR3 is 11 amino acids. Germline V gene sequence: CDR1 LGHDT, CDR2 YNNKEL (reference sequence). DNA for the CDR3: TGTGCCAGCAGCCGCAGCGGGGTGGAGTTCTTC. Translated, it gives CASSRSGVEFF.

The rearrangement uses TRBV5-6 and TRBJ1-1, with 8 bases that match TRBD1. The germline CDR1 and CDR2 sequences are SGHDT and YYEEEE. The junction had 11 bases not matched to a gene; V was cut back by 5 bases and J by 11 bases. The CDR3 runs 13 residues. CDR3: CASRPGQVPVAFF. CDR3 sequence (DNA): TGTGCCAGCAGGCCGGGACAGGTCCCAGTTGCTTTCTTT.

The gene calls are TRBV11-2 and TRBJ1-6; TRBD1 might be the D (5 bases). The V gene's germline CDR1 is SGHAT and CDR2 FQNNGV. V lost 0 bases and J lost 6, with 9 bases in between. This CDR3 has 15 amino acids. The CDR3 protein is CASSLESGSNSPLHF. The CDR3 DNA follows: TGTGCCAGCAGCTTAGAGTCAGGGTCTAATTCACCCCTCCACTTT. The full variable domain, completed using reference TRBV11-2 and TRBJ1-6, is EAGVAQSPRYKIIEKRQSVAFWCNPISGHATLYWYQQILGQGPKLLIQFQNNGVVDDSQLPKDRFSAERLKGVDSTLKIQPAKLEDSAVYLCASSLESGSNSPLHFGNGTRLTVT.

The V call is TRBV28, the J call TRBJ2-3, with 8 bases aligning to TRBD1. The length of the CDR3 is 19 residues. J gave up 2 bases and V 4 bases, and 17 bases lay outside the gene matches. Germline V gene lookup returns CDR1 MDHEN and CDR2 SYDVKM. This CDR3 is CASSSGTGRSGHTTDTQYF. The CDR3 DNA is TGTGCCAGCAGTTCAGGGACAGGCAGATCAGGGCACACCACAGATACGCAGTATTTT.

V and J are TRBV27 and TRBJ1-3, with D uncertain. With 7 bases removed from V and 0 bases from J, the gap between germline ends came to 10 bases. Germline V lookup: CDR1 MNHEY, CDR2 SMNVEV (reference sequence). CDR3 size: 14 residues. The CDR3 region has the DNA TGTGCCAGCAACCCACGGTACTCTGGAAACACCATATATTTT. Residues: CASNPRYSGNTIYF.

The chain combines TRBV19 with TRBJ1-1; 9 bases line up with TRBD1. CDR1 is LNHDA and CDR2 is SQIVND in the germline V gene (reference sequence). This CDR3 region has 14 residues. Trimming took 10 bases from V and 5 from J; bases not matched to a gene: 11. In DNA, the CDR3 is TGTGCCACCGGGACAGGGAGATTTATTACTGAAGCTTTCTTT. Residues: CATGTGRFITEAFF.

V and J are TRBV19 and TRBJ2-5, with 8 nucleotides matching TRBD1. The ends lost 5 bases at V and 5 bases at J; junction bases unmatched: 7. The germline CDR1 and CDR2 sequences are LNHDA and SQIVND (reference sequence). The CDR3 consists of 14 residues. The CDR3 loop reads CASSRGRGLETQYF. The CDR3 DNA reads TGTGCCAGTAGTCGGGGCAGGGGGCTGGAGACCCAGTACTTC.

This sequence joins TRBV5-6 and TRBJ2-1, with D possibly TRBD2 on 5 matching bases. Germline-derived CDR1 and CDR2 are SGHDT and YYEEEE. The V gene lost 4 bases and the J gene lost 7 bases, with 15 bases spanning the gap. The CDR3 sequence is 14 residues long. The CDR3 loop reads CASSRRMGANEQFF. CDR3 bases: TGTGCCAGCAGCCGCCGTATGGGAGCGAATGAGCAGTTCTTC.

The V gene is TRBV11-1, the J gene TRBJ2-5, with no clear D. In germline, CDR1 is SGHAT, CDR2 FQDESV (reference sequence). The CDR3 spans 14 residues. Deletions cut 1 base from V and 7 bases from J, with 13 bases between. As DNA, the CDR3 is TGTGCCAGCAGCTTAGGTTCGGTGCCCGGGACCCAGTACTTC. Protein sequence: CASSLGSVPGTQYF.

For this clone: A much larger clone is a single base away; this may be a read error. Other DNA sequences in this specimen translate into the identical CDR3. The genes are TRBV19 and TRBJ1-5, with TRBD1 matching 9 bases. Germline loops: CDR1 LNHDA, CDR2 SQIVND (reference sequence). The CDR3 has 13 amino acids. V lost 6 bases to trimming and J lost 4 bases; unmatched junction nucleotides: 1. The CDR3 nucleotides are TGTGCCAGTAGCGGGACAGGGAATCAGCCCCAGCATTTT. Protein: CASSGTGNQPQHF.

CDR3 in DNA: TGTGCCAGTAGTATTACGGGACTGATGAATTCACCCCTCCACTTT. This sequence encodes CASSITGLMNSPLHF. This rearrangement joins TRBV19 to TRBJ1-6; possibly TRBD1 for D (5 bases). Trimming left V 3 bases short and J 7 bases short, with 13 bases between. Germline values: CDR1 LNHDA, CDR2 SQIVND (reference sequence). The CDR3 is made up of 15 amino acids.